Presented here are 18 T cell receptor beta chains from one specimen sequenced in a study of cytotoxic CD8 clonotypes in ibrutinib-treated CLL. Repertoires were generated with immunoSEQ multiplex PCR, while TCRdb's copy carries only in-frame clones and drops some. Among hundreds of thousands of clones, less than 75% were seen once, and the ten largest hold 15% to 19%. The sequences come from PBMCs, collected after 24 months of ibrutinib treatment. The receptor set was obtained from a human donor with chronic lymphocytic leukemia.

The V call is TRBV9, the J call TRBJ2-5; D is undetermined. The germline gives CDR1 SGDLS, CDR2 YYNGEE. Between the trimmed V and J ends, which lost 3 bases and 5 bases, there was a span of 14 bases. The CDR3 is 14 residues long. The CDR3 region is CASSARGQWETQYF. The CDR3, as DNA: TGTGCCAGCAGCGCCCGCGGCCAATGGGAGACCCAGTACTTC.

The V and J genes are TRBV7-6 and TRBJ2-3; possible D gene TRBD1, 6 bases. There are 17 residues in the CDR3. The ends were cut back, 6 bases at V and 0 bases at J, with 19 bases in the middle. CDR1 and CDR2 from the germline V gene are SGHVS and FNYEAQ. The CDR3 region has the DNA TGTGCCAGCAGTCCTCCCACAGGGTCCGGGAGCACAGATACGCAGTATTTT. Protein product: CASSPPTGSGSTDTQYF.

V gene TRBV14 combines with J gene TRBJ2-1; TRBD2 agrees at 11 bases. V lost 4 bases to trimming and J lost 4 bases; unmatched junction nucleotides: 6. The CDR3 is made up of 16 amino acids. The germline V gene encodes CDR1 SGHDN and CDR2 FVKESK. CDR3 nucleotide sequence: TGTGCCAGCAGCCCGCTAGCGGGAGGCGCTTACAATGAGCAGTTCTTC. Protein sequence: CASSPLAGGAYNEQFF.

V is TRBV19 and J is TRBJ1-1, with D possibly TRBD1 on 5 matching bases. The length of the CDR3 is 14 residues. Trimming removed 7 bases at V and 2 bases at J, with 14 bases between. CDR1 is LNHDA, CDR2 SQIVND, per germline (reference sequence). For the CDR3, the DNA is TGTGCCAGTACCATGGGGCAATTTAACACTGAAGCTTTCTTT. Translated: CASTMGQFNTEAFF. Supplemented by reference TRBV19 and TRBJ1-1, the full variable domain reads DGGITQSPKYLFRKEGQNVTLSCEQNLNHDAMYWYRQDPGQGLRLIYYSQIVNDFQKGDIAEGYSVSREKKESFPLTVTSAQKNPTAFYLCASTMGQFNTEAFFGQGTRLTVV.

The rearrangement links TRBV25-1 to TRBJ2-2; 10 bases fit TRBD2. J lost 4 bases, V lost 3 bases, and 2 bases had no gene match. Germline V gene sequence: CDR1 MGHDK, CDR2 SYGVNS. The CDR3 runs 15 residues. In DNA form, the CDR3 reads TGTGCCAGCAGTGACCTAGCGGGAGTCACCGGGGAGCTGTTTTTT. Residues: CASSDLAGVTGELFF. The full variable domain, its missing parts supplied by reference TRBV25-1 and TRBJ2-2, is EADIYQTPRYLVIGTGKKITLECSQTMGHDKMYWYQQDPGMELHLIHYSYGVNSTEKGDLSSESTVSRIRTEHFPLTLESARPSHTSQYLCASSDLAGVTGELFFGEGSRLTVL.

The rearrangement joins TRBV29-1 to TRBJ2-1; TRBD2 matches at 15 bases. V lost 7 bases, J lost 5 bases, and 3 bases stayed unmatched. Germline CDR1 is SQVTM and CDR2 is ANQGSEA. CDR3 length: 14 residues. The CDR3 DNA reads TGCAGCGGGACTAGCGGGAGGGAAAACAATGAGCAGTTCTTC. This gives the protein CSGTSGRENNEQFF.

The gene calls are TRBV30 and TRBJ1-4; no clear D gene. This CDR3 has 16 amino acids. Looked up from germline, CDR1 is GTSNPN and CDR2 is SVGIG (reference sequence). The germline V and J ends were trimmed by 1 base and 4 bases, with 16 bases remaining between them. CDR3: CAWSGRELGINEKLFF. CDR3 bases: TGTGCCTGGAGTGGTAGGGAGTTGGGGATTAATGAAAAACTGTTTTTT.

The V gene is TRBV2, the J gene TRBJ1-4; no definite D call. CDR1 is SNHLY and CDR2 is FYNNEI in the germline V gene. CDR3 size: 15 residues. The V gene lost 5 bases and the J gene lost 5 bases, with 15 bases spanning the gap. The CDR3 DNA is TGTGCCAGCAGTTCACAGAGGATTGGCAATGAAAAACTGTTTTTT. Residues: CASSSQRIGNEKLFF. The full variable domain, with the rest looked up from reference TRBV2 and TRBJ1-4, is EPEVTQTPSHQVTQMGQEVILRCVPISNHLYFYWYRQILGQKVEFLVSFYNNEISEKSEIFDDQFSVERPDGSNFTLKIRSTKLEDSAMYFCASSSQRIGNEKLFFGSGTQLSVL.

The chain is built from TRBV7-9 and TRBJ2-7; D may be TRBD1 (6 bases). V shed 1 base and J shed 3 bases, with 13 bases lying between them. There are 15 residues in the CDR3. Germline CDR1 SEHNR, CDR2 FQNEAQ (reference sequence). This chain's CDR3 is CASSLEGTQIYEQYF. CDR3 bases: TGTGCCAGCAGCTTAGAAGGGACACAGATCTACGAGCAGTACTTC.

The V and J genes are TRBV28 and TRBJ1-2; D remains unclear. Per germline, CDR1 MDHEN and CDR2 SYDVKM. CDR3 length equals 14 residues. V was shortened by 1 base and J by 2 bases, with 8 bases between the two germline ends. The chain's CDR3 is CASSLSVRNYGYTF. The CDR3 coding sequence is TGTGCCAGCAGTTTATCGGTGAGAAACTATGGCTACACCTTC.

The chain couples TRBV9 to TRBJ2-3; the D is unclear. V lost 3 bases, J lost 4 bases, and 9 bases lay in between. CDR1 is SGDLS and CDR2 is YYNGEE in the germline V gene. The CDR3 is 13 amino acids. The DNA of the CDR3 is TGTGCCAGCAGCGCCTCCTTGGCAGATACGCAGTATTTT. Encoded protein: CASSASLADTQYF.

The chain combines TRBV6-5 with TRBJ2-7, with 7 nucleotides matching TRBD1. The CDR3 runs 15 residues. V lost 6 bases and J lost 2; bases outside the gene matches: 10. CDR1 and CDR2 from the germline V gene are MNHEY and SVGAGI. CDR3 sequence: CASRLRRQGAYEQYF. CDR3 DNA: TGTGCCAGCAGGCTGAGGAGACAGGGTGCCTACGAGCAGTACTTC.

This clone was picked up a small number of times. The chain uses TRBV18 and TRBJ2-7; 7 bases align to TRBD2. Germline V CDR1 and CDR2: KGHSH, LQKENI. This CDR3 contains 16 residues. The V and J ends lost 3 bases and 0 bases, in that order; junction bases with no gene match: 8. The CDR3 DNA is TGTGCCAGCTCACCTATATATTCGGGGGGCTCCTACGAGCAGTACTTC. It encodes CASSPIYSGGSYEQYF.

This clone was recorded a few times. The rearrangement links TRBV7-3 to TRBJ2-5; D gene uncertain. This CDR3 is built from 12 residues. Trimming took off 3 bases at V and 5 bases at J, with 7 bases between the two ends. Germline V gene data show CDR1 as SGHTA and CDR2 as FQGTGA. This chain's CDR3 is CASSFVGETQYF. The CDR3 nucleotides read TGTGCCAGCAGCTTCGTAGGGGAGACCCAGTACTTC.

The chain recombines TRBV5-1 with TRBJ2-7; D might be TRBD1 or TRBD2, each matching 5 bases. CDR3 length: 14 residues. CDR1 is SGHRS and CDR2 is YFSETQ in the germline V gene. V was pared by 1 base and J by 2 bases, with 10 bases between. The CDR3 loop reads CASSLRGTAYEQYF. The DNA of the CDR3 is TGCGCCAGCAGCTTGAGAGGGACGGCCTACGAGCAGTACTTC.

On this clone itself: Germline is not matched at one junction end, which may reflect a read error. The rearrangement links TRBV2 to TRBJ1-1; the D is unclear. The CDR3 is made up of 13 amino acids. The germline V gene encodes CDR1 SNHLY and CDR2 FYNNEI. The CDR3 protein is CASSVQINTEALF. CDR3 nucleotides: TGTGCCAGCAGTGTTCAGATCAACACTGAAGCTCTCTTT.

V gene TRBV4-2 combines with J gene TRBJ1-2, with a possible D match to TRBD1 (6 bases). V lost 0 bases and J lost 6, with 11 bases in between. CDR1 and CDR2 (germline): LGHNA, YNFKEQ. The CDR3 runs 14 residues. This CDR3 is CASSQEQGYDGYTF. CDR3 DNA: TGTGCCAGCAGCCAAGAACAGGGATACGATGGCTACACCTTC.

The CDR3 bases are TGTGCCAGCAGTTACGACGAGTTTTCCTACAATGAGCAGTTCTTC. Amino acids: CASSYDEFSYNEQFF. The chain recombines TRBV6-5 with TRBJ2-1; D remains unclear. Germline V gives CDR1 MNHEY, CDR2 SVGAGI. V gave up 2 bases and J gave up 1 base, with 9 bases separating them. The CDR3 has 15 amino acids.